This entry lists 32 T cell receptor beta chains sequenced from one sample in a study of beta chain features in type 1 diabetes. Reverse transcription of all isolated RNA meant that expressed TCRB transcripts were sequenced. Method: immunoSEQ multiplex PCR; TCRdb's copy keeps in-frame clones and lacks some. The data contain some 400,000 clones, around 15% of them seen just once; the ten biggest clones take up approximately 0.019%. The sample consisted of naive CD4+ T cells from blood. The origin of the receptors is a woman aged 18 to 35 in good health.

This clone was recorded a few times. This chain links TRBV7-3 with TRBJ2-6; D perhaps matches TRBD1 (5 bases). Germline CDR1 and CDR2: SGHTA and FQGTGA. The CDR3 contains 16 residues. Trimming pared 0 bases from V and 0 bases from J, leaving 6 bases between. The CDR3 protein is CASSLTQGSGANVLTF. DNA of the CDR3: TGTGCCAGCAGCTTAACCCAGGGCTCTGGGGCCAACGTCCTGACTTTC.

The V call is TRBV2, the J call TRBJ2-7, with TRBD2 identical over 13 bases. Germline trimming cut 3 bases from V and 5 bases from J; bases unmatched to any gene: 4. This CDR3 comprises 15 residues. CDR1 and CDR2 from the germline V gene are SNHLY and FYNNEI. The CDR3 reads CASSDGLAGVHEQYF. DNA of the CDR3: TGTGCCAGCAGTGACGGACTAGCGGGAGTCCACGAGCAGTACTTC.

The V gene is TRBV6-5, the J gene TRBJ2-3; 10 nucleotides align to TRBD2. CDR1 and CDR2 from the germline V gene are MNHEY and SVGAGI. The CDR3 totals 15 residues. Unmatched junction bases numbered 1, after V lost 4 bases and J lost 0 bases. The CDR3 sequence: CASSLTSGSTDTQYF. CDR3 coding DNA: TGTGCCAGCAGTTTGACTAGCGGGAGCACAGATACGCAGTATTTT.

This chain connects TRBV27 to TRBJ2-1, with TRBD2 matching over 7 bases. Germline V gene sequence: CDR1 MNHEY, CDR2 SMNVEV (reference sequence). The CDR3 covers 15 residues. The trim removed 8 bases at V and 8 bases at J, leaving 15 bases unmatched. Here the CDR3 DNA reads TGTGCCAGCGGGGGTTACGGGGAGGGAGAGGATGAGCAGTTCTTC. Protein: CASGGYGEGEDEQFF.

The CDR3 DNA reads TGTGCCAGCAGCTTAAGGACTAGCGGGAGCGGAGAGACCCAGTACTTC. Translating gives CASSLRTSGSGETQYF. The J gene is TRBJ2-5, the V gene TRBV5-6, with 13 bases matching TRBD2. CDR3 length: 16 residues. The junction had 5 bases not matched to a gene; V was cut back by 2 bases and J by 4 bases. CDR1 SGHDT and CDR2 YYEEEE come from the germline V gene.

The chain has TRBV2 and TRBJ2-3; TRBD1 might be the D (6 bases). In germline, CDR1 is SNHLY, CDR2 FYNNEI. Trimming took 5 bases from V and 4 from J, leaving 16 bases between them. The CDR3 spans 15 residues. CDR3 amino acids: CASSPWTDLPDTQYF. In DNA form, the CDR3 reads TGTGCCAGCAGTCCTTGGACAGATCTTCCAGATACGCAGTATTTT.

V and J are TRBV28 and TRBJ2-7; 8 nucleotides agree with TRBD2. The CDR3 loop spans 16 amino acids. Germline V gene lookup returns CDR1 MDHEN and CDR2 SYDVKM. J lost 2 bases, V lost 5 bases, and 11 bases had no gene match. This CDR3 reads CASSGTSGARTYEQYF. CDR3 nucleotides: TGTGCCAGCAGTGGTACTAGCGGCGCTCGAACCTACGAGCAGTACTTC.

This clone has a handful of counts. The chain carries TRBV2 and TRBJ1-5; a possible D gene is TRBD1 (5 bases). Germline CDR1 SNHLY, CDR2 FYNNEI. This CDR3 spans 15 amino acids. Trimming stripped 2 bases from V and 5 bases from J, with 13 bases between. The CDR3 sequence is CASSEFGRVDQPQHF. CDR3 in DNA: TGTGCCAGCAGTGAATTCGGCAGGGTCGATCAGCCCCAGCATTTT.

This clone was seen more than once but under ten times. Distinct nucleotide sequences in the sample also encode this CDR3. This chain joins TRBV11-2 and TRBJ2-3; the D is unclear. Germline V lookup: CDR1 SGHAT, CDR2 FQNNGV. This CDR3 is built from 14 residues. Trimming took 0 bases from V and 1 from J, leaving 5 bases between them. In DNA form, the CDR3 reads TGTGCCAGCAGCTTAGATCGAGGCACAGATACGCAGTATTTT. Protein: CASSLDRGTDTQYF. Full variable domain (rest looked up from reference TRBV11-2 and TRBJ2-3): EAGVAQSPRYKIIEKRQSVAFWCNPISGHATLYWYQQILGQGPKLLIQFQNNGVVDDSQLPKDRFSAERLKGVDSTLKIQPAKLEDSAVYLCASSLDRGTDTQYFGPGTRLTVL.

This clone was seen a handful of times. The chain links TRBV11-1 to TRBJ2-6; TRBD2 matches 13 bases. The germline CDR1 and CDR2 sequences are SGHAT and FQDESV (reference sequence). The CDR3 spans 18 residues. J gave up 0 bases and V 3 bases, and 2 bases lay outside the gene matches. The chain's CDR3 is CASSLGLAGPSGANVLTF. In DNA, the CDR3 is TGTGCCAGCAGCTTGGGACTAGCGGGGCCCTCTGGGGCCAACGTCCTGACTTTC.

This clone was seen just once. The V and J genes are TRBV18 and TRBJ2-3; 8 bases line up with TRBD1. V was clipped by 5 bases and J by 7 bases; unmatched bases: 8. The CDR3 contains 14 residues. Germline-derived CDR1 and CDR2 are KGHSH and LQKENI. In nucleotides, the CDR3 is TGTGCCAGCTCAACGGACAGGGTCGGGAATACGCAGTATTTT. It codes for CASSTDRVGNTQYF.

Concerning this clone: This sample includes further DNA sequences coding for the same CDR3. The chain recombines TRBV18 with TRBJ1-5; 9 bases are a match to TRBD1. This CDR3 spans 15 amino acids. CDR1 is KGHSH, CDR2 LQKENI, per germline. V shed 6 bases, J shed 2 bases, and the junction held 5 bases outside the gene matches. The CDR3 sequence is CASSQGQGGNQPQHF. CDR3 in DNA: TGTGCCAGCTCTCAGGGACAGGGAGGCAATCAGCCCCAGCATTTT.

The J gene is TRBJ2-1, the V gene TRBV5-1; possible D gene TRBD1, 6 bases. The CDR3 contains 16 residues. Trimming shortened V by 2 bases and J by 2 bases, and 14 bases separated the two germline ends. From germline, CDR1 is SGHRS and CDR2 YFSETQ. This CDR3 reads CASSLPTGNTYNEQFF. The CDR3 DNA sequence: TGCGCCAGCAGCTTACCCACAGGGAATACCTACAATGAGCAGTTCTTC.

This clone turned up a few times. The same CDR3 can be traced to other DNA sequences in this sample. This chain links TRBV5-1 with TRBJ2-7; tentative D call: TRBD2 (6 bases). Germline V gene data show CDR1 as SGHRS and CDR2 as YFSETQ. Trimming removed 1 base at V and 1 base at J, with 9 bases between. The CDR3 is made up of 14 amino acids. CDR3 residues: CASSLPGSSYEQYF. The CDR3 coding sequence is TGCGCCAGCAGCTTGCCCGGGAGTTCCTACGAGCAGTACTTC. Drawing the rest from reference TRBV5-1 and TRBJ2-7, the complete variable domain is KAGVTQTPRYLIKTRGQQVTLSCSPISGHRSVSWYQQTPGQGLQFLFEYFSETQRNKGNFPGRFSGRQFSNSRSEMNVSTLELGDSALYLCASSLPGSSYEQYFGPGTRLTVT.

This clone was detected only a few times. V usage is TRBV29-1 and J usage is TRBJ1-1, with D uncertain. CDR1 is SQVTM and CDR2 is ANQGSEA in the germline V gene. V dropped 4 bases and J dropped 2 bases, with 11 bases sitting between them. The CDR3 loop spans 13 amino acids. The CDR3 spells CSVGTPLNTEAFF. CDR3 in DNA: TGCAGCGTTGGTACGCCACTCAACACTGAAGCTTTCTTT.

This chain connects TRBV29-1 to TRBJ2-1; tentatively, D is TRBD1 (5 bases). V lost 7 bases and J 2 bases, leaving 9 bases between the germline ends. The length of the CDR3 is 12 residues. The germline gives CDR1 SQVTM, CDR2 ANQGSEA. CDR3 sequence (DNA): TGCAGCGGGGGCCAAACCTACAATGAGCAGTTCTTC. This sequence encodes CSGGQTYNEQFF.

The CDR3 protein is CASSLLAGFVTEAFF. The CDR3 DNA is TGTGCCAGCAGCTTATTGGCAGGGTTTGTCACTGAAGCTTTCTTT. V is TRBV11-2 and J is TRBJ1-1; D perhaps matches TRBD1 (5 bases). CDR3 length equals 15 residues. The germline CDR1 and CDR2 sequences are SGHAT and FQNNGV. Trimming left V 2 bases short and J 4 bases short, with 14 bases between.

This clone was seen a handful of times. J is TRBJ2-1 and V is TRBV30; no definite D call. This CDR3 comprises 11 residues. The germline V gene encodes CDR1 GTSNPN and CDR2 SVGIG (reference sequence). With 2 bases removed from V and 10 bases from J, the gap between germline ends came to 9 bases. Here the CDR3 DNA reads TGTGCCTGGAGTAGGTCTAGAGAGCAGTTCTTC. It is translated as CAWSRSREQFF.

The chain uses TRBV15 and TRBJ2-1, with D possibly being TRBD2 (6 bases). V was shortened by 4 bases and J by 4 bases, with 17 bases between the two germline ends. Germline CDR1 is LNHNV and CDR2 is YYDKDF (reference sequence). CDR3 length: 16 amino acids. CDR3 DNA sequence: TGTGCCACCAGCATACAACGACTAGGGGATTACAATGAGCAGTTCTTC. It specifies CATSIQRLGDYNEQFF.

This clone was picked up a small number of times. The gene calls are TRBV10-3 and TRBJ1-1, with 9 bases aligning to TRBD1. There are 16 residues in the CDR3. Per the germline V gene, CDR1 is ENHRY and CDR2 is SYGVKD. The J segment lost 7 bases and the V segment lost 6 bases, leaving 15 bases of the junction unmatched. This CDR3 reads CAISNQQGAGTGEAFF. CDR3 bases: TGTGCCATCAGCAATCAACAGGGGGCTGGAACAGGTGAAGCTTTCTTT.

V usage is TRBV28 and J usage is TRBJ2-1; perhaps TRBD1 as D (6 bases). Germline values: CDR1 MDHEN, CDR2 SYDVKM. The ends were cut back, 7 bases at V and 10 bases at J, with 23 bases in the middle. CDR3 size: 15 residues. CDR3 sequence (DNA): TGTGCCAGCACCTTATACTACCTACAGGGTACCGAGCAGTTCTTC. Translating gives CASTLYYLQGTEQFF. Drawing the rest from reference TRBV28 and TRBJ2-1, the complete variable domain is DVKVTQSSRYLVKRTGEKVFLECVQDMDHENMFWYRQDPGLGLRLIYFSYDVKMKEKGDIPEGYSVSREKKERFSLILESASTNQTSMYLCASTLYYLQGTEQFFGPGTRLTVL.

The chain uses TRBV21-1 and TRBJ2-7; the table's D call, TRBD1, was not checked against the DNA. TRBV21-1 is termed a pseudogene. The CDR3 is 16 residues long. The CDR3 nucleotides read TGTGCCAGCAGCAAAGAGGGACAGGCCCAAGTCTACGAGCAGTACTTC. Translation: CASSKEGQAQVYEQYF.

The chain joins TRBV7-2 to TRBJ2-1; 11 bases map to TRBD2. CDR3 length: 14 residues. Unmatched junction bases numbered 4, after V lost 1 base and J lost 11 bases. Germline lookup yields CDR1 SGHTA and CDR2 FQGNSA. The CDR3 DNA sequence: TGTGCCAGCAGCTTAGGACTAGCGGGAACCAAGCAGTTCTTC. Its translation: CASSLGLAGTKQFF.

The chain links TRBV6-1 to TRBJ2-1; TRBD1 is a possible D gene (6 bases). Germline V gives CDR1 MNHNS, CDR2 SASEGT. V dropped 4 bases and J dropped 9 bases, with 13 bases sitting between them. The CDR3 is 13 amino acids. CDR3 amino acids: CASSASQGTEQFF. The CDR3 nucleotides are TGTGCCAGCAGTGCATCTCAGGGGACTGAGCAGTTCTTC.

As for this clone: Other DNA sequences of this sample code for an identical CDR3. The chain joins TRBV5-1 to TRBJ2-7; D unclear. The CDR3 has 14 residues. Trimming took off 5 bases at V and 0 bases at J, with 12 bases between the two ends. CDR1 SGHRS and CDR2 YFSETQ come from the germline V gene. CDR3 residues: CASSSSRGSYEQYF. In nucleotides, the CDR3 is TGCGCCAGCAGTTCGAGCAGAGGCTCCTACGAGCAGTACTTC.

The gene calls are TRBV7-9 and TRBJ2-1, with D possibly TRBD1 on 6 matching bases. The CDR3 consists of 14 residues. Germline CDR1 SEHNR, CDR2 FQNEAQ (reference sequence). The germline V and J ends were trimmed by 3 bases and 9 bases, with 15 bases remaining between them. CDR3 sequence: CASSFRAGDAEQFF. Written as DNA, the CDR3 is TGTGCCAGCAGCTTCCGGGCAGGGGACGCTGAGCAGTTCTTC.

This clone was counted a few times. The J gene is TRBJ2-1, the V gene TRBV7-9; D may be TRBD2 (5 bases). The V gene lost 3 bases and the J gene lost 3 bases, with 6 bases spanning the gap. The germline V gene encodes CDR1 SEHNR and CDR2 FQNEAQ (reference sequence). The CDR3 contains 13 residues. The CDR3 coding sequence is TGTGCCAGCAGCTTCGGAGGCTACAATGAGCAGTTCTTC. Translating it yields CASSFGGYNEQFF.

This clone was recorded a few times. The genes are TRBV30 and TRBJ2-5, with no clear D. The J call may be mistaken, given a closer DNA end match to TRBJ2-7. Germline-derived CDR1 and CDR2 are GTSNPN and SVGIG (reference sequence). The CDR3 loop spans 12 amino acids. CDR3 nucleotide sequence: TGTGCCTGGCAGCGAAGCTCCTACGAGCAGTACTTC. Translated: CAWQRSSYEQYF.

In its sample, this clone was seen a few times. The V call is TRBV4-2, the J call TRBJ2-5; 12 bases map to TRBD1. Losses at the gene ends were 1 base for V and 2 bases for J; bases not matched to a gene: 11. This CDR3 has 19 amino acids. Looked up from germline, CDR1 is LGHNA and CDR2 is YNFKEQ. CDR3 protein: CASSQAYAWGQGAQETQYF. As DNA, the CDR3 is TGTGCCAGCAGCCAAGCCTATGCTTGGGGACAGGGGGCTCAAGAGACCCAGTACTTC.

The chain recombines TRBV18 with TRBJ2-6; 10 bases line up with TRBD1. The CDR3 totals 19 residues. V lost 4 bases to trimming and J lost 0 bases; unmatched junction nucleotides: 9. The germline CDR1 and CDR2 sequences are KGHSH and LQKENI. The CDR3 is CASSLTWGQGYSGANVLTF. The DNA for the CDR3 is TGTGCCAGCTCACTGACATGGGGACAGGGGTACTCTGGGGCCAACGTCCTGACTTTC.

The chain carries TRBV28 and TRBJ2-7; D is unclear. Trimming stripped 6 bases from V and 3 bases from J, with 6 bases between. CDR1 MDHEN and CDR2 SYDVKM come from the germline V gene. This CDR3 is 11 amino acids long. This chain's CDR3 is CASSGNYEQYF. The CDR3 DNA sequence: TGTGCCAGCAGCGGTAACTACGAGCAGTACTTC.

The chain recombines TRBV30 with TRBJ2-7, with 8 bases lining up with TRBD2. Trimming removed 0 bases from V and 0 bases from J; junction bases left unmatched: 7. The length of the CDR3 is 16 residues. Germline CDR1 and CDR2: GTSNPN and SVGIG (reference sequence). The CDR3 here is CAWSVNSGVSSYEQYF. The CDR3 region has the DNA TGTGCCTGGAGTGTAAATAGCGGGGTGAGCTCCTACGAGCAGTACTTC.